The clone carrying this T cell receptor beta chain was detected a few times. Its antigen is still unknown. A universal primer site arose from template switching, and cDNA bore unique molecular identifiers. TCRdb passed the 5' RACE reads through MiXCR, listing each CDR3 protein once. Of roughly 570,000 distinct CDR3 sequences in the sample, more than 9% are singletons; the top ten hold roughly 3.2%. The CDR3 sequence is 15 residues long. Germline V gives CDR1 DFQATT, CDR2 SNEGSKA (reference sequence). The V segment lost 0 bases and the J segment 3 bases; nucleotides outside the gene matches: 6. The data were taken from a study of identical twins. Study-level results: For cord blood, abundant beta clonotypes had fewer insertions, unlike memory repertoires, which showed none. The study found weaker excess twin sharing in beta out-of-frame sequences. Zero-insertion findings could be partly confounded by invariant cells (MAIT and iNKT cells).

The sample was also reused in another study, on yellow fever vaccine responses in identical twins.

This TCR derives from a woman aged 18-35 years in good health. This chain joins TRBV20-1 and TRBJ2-7, with 9 bases identical to TRBD2. Sequencing input: PBMCs. The CDR3 sequence: CSARDRGLAFYEQYF. Written as DNA, the CDR3 is TGCAGTGCTAGAGATAGAGGACTAGCGTTCTACGAGCAGTACTTC.